These 9 T cell receptor beta chains were sequenced from one sample in a study of response to subunit inactivated influenza vaccine (dated by TCRdb to the late 2010s). The receptor library was made with RT-PCR. Sequencing was performed on an Illumina HiSeq 2500. TCRdb cleaned the public reads at Q25 with fastp, built clones with MiXCR and kept in-frame beta chains. Each entry is one CDR3 protein sequence, shown with its most common DNA and genes. Recorded for this sample are some 540,000 distinct CDR3 sequences; 20% to 25% of them occurred a single time. Clones ranked in the top ten supply 2.5% to 3% of the sample. The sample was also reused in another study, on T cells expressing NK-cell markers. The second study reports: The TCR beta cDNA libraries were made using 5'RACE template switching, a step that added both a universal primer site and unique molecular identifiers.

The sample consisted of CD4+ T cells sorted from PBMCs, taken 11 to 12 days after vaccination. These receptors originate from a man aged 45-65 years who received an inactivated influenza vaccine. Donor details come from another sample of the same person, matched by shared clones.

This clonotype was counted many times. The rearrangement links TRBV28 to TRBJ1-2, with D perhaps matching TRBD1 (5 bases). This CDR3 contains 15 residues. The germline V gene encodes CDR1 MDHEN and CDR2 SYDVKM. Trimming left V 5 bases short and J 0 bases short, with 13 bases between. This CDR3 reads CASSGGDLANYGYTF. The CDR3 nucleotides read TGTGCCAGCAGTGGGGGGGATCTAGCTAACTATGGCTACACCTTC.

This sequence joins TRBV5-4 and TRBJ2-2, with D maybe TRBD1 (5 bases). Germline-derived CDR1 and CDR2 are SGHNT and YYREEE (reference sequence). This CDR3 has 15 residues. V lost 0 bases, J lost 4 bases, and 10 bases lay in between. The CDR3 reads CASSLDQGSTGELFF. For the CDR3, the DNA is TGTGCCAGCAGCTTGGATCAGGGTAGCACCGGGGAGCTGTTTTTT.

This clonotype was recorded a few times. This sequence joins TRBV6-1 and TRBJ1-1; D might be TRBD1 (5 bases). Germline V CDR1 and CDR2: MNHNS, SASEGT. The V gene lost 6 bases and the J gene lost 1 base, with 18 bases spanning the gap. The length of the CDR3 is 16 residues. The CDR3 bases are TGTGCCAGCAGCCACTACCAACTTGGACAGAACACTGAAGCTTTCTTT. It yields the protein CASSHYQLGQNTEAFF.

This chain connects TRBV7-2 to TRBJ2-5; 8 bases align to TRBD2. This CDR3 contains 14 residues. The J segment lost 3 bases and the V segment lost 5 bases, leaving 5 bases of the junction unmatched. Germline values: CDR1 SGHTA, CDR2 FQGNSA. The CDR3 DNA is TGTGCCAGCAGCCAAGGGGGACTAGAAGAGACCCAGTACTTC. Protein sequence: CASSQGGLEETQYF. The whole variable domain, remainder taken from reference TRBV7-2 and TRBJ2-5, is GAGVSQSPSNKVTEKGKDVELRCDPISGHTALYWYRQSLGQGLEFLIYFQGNSAPDKSGLPSDRFSAERTGGSVSTLTIQRTQQEDSAVYLCASSQGGLEETQYFGPGTRLLVL.

This clonotype was recorded a few times. The gene calls are TRBV29-1 and TRBJ2-1; no firm D call. CDR1 SQVTM and CDR2 ANQGSEA come from the germline V gene. V lost 3 bases, J lost 3 bases, and 3 bases lay in between. The CDR3 is 11 amino acids. The CDR3 sequence: CSVEFYNEQFF. For the CDR3, the DNA is TGCAGCGTTGAGTTCTACAATGAGCAGTTCTTC.

The chain joins TRBV11-2 to TRBJ2-1, with 7 positions matching TRBD2. The CDR3 contains 16 residues. V lost 4 bases to trimming and J lost 3 bases; unmatched junction nucleotides: 9. In germline, CDR1 is SGHAT, CDR2 FQNNGV. CDR3 loop: CASSSSSGRVYNEQFF. The CDR3 region has the DNA TGTGCCAGCAGCTCCAGTTCGGGGAGGGTCTACAATGAGCAGTTCTTC.

This clonotype has more than one count but fewer than ten. V and J are TRBV6-5 and TRBJ1-6; D may be TRBD1 (5 bases). V lost 0 bases, J lost 9 bases, and 9 bases lay in between. The CDR3 is made up of 14 amino acids. Germline V lookup: CDR1 MNHEY, CDR2 SVGAGI. In DNA, the CDR3 is TGTGCCAGCAGTTACTCGAGGGACCTTTCACCCCTCCACTTT. Amino acid sequence: CASSYSRDLSPLHF.

The chain has TRBV7-2 and TRBJ2-5; 8 bases align to TRBD2. CDR3 length: 15 amino acids. V was pared by 2 bases and J by 1 base, with 3 bases of the junction left unmatched. CDR1 SGHTA and CDR2 FQGNSA come from the germline V gene. In nucleotides, the CDR3 is TGTGCCAGCAGCTTAACAGGGACTAGCCAAGAGACCCAGTACTTC. It translates to CASSLTGTSQETQYF.

This clonotype turned up a few times. The J gene is TRBJ2-1, the V gene TRBV20-1; D is unclear. V lost 0 bases and J 0 bases, leaving 12 bases between the germline ends. The length of the CDR3 is 16 residues. Germline CDR1 and CDR2: DFQATT and SNEGSKA (reference sequence). CDR3 residues: CSARDLRTDSYNEQFF. The CDR3 region has the DNA TGCAGTGCTAGAGATCTACGGACCGACTCCTACAATGAGCAGTTCTTC.